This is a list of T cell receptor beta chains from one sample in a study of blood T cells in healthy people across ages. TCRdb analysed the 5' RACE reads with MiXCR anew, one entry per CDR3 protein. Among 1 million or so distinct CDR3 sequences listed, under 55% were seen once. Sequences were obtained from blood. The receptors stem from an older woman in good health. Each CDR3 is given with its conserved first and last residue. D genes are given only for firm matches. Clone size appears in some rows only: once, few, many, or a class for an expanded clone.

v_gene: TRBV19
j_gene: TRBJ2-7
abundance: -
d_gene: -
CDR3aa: CASSKGPGRSYEQYF
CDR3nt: TGTGCCAGTAGTAAAGGCCCAGGGCGCTCCTACGAGCAGTACTTC

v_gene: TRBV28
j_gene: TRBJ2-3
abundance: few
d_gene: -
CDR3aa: CASRPPQAADTQYF
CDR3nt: TGTGCCAGCCGGCCTCCTCAAGCGGCAGATACGCAGTATTTT

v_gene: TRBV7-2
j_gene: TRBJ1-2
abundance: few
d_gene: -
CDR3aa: CARTGDGTNYGYTF
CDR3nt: TGTGCCCGGACGGGGGACGGGACGAACTATGGCTACACCTTC

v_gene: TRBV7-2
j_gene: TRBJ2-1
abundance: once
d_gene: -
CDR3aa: CASQGRNEQFF
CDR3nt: TGTGCCAGCCAGGGGAGGAATGAGCAGTTCTTC

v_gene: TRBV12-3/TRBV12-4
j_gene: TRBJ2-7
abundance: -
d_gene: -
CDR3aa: CASSPAAGRYEQYF
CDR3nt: TGTGCCAGCAGTCCCGCGGCAGGGCGATACGAGCAGTACTTC

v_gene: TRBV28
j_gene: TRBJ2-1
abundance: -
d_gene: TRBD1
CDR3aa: CASSTMGQRWFF
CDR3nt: TGTGCCAGCAGCACCATGGGACAGCGGTGGTTCTTC

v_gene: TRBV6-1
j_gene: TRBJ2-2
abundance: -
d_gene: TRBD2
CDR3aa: CASSGVSGRMVGELFF
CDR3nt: TGTGCCAGCAGTGGGGTTAGCGGGAGAATGGTCGGGGAGCTGTTTTTT

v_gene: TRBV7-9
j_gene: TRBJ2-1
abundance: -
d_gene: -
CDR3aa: CASSIVGGADEQFF
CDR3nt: TGTGCCAGCAGCATAGTGGGGGGAGCCGATGAGCAGTTCTTC

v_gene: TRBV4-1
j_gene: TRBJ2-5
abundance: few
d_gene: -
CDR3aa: CASSQDPPPARETQYF
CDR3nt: TGCGCCAGCAGCCAAGATCCTCCCCCTGCTCGGGAGACCCAGTACTTC

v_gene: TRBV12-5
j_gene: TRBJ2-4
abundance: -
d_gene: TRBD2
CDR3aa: CASGPWERGRFSDIQYF
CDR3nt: TGTGCTAGTGGACCCTGGGAGCGGGGAAGATTTTCGGACATTCAGTACTTC

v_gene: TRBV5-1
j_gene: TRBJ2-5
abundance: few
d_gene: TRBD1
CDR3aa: CASNKGTAKETQYF
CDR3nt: TGCGCCAGCAACAAAGGGACAGCGAAAGAGACCCAGTACTTC

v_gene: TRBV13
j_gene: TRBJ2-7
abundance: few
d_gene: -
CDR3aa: CASSLRGVGNEQYF
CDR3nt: TGTGCCAGCAGCTTACGTGGGGTAGGGAACGAGCAGTACTTC

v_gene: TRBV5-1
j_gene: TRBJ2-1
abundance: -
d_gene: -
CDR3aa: CASSLAVPVRGYNEQFF
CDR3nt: TGCGCCAGCAGCTTGGCCGTTCCAGTACGAGGGTACAATGAGCAGTTCTTC

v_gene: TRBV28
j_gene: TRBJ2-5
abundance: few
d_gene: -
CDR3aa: CASSLFRLGETQYF
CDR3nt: TGTGCCAGCAGTTTATTCAGGTTGGGGGAGACCCAGTACTTC

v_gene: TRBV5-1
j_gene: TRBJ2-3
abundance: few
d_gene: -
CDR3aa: CASSKAELGTDTQYF
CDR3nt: TGCGCCAGCAGCAAAGCGGAACTAGGTACAGATACGCAGTATTTT

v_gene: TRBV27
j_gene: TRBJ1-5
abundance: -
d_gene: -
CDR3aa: CASSLRDNQPQHF
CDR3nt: TGTGCCAGCAGTTTACGGGATAATCAGCCCCAGCATTTT

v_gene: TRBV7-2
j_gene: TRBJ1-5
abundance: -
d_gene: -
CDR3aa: CASSLAGPSSPQHF
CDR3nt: TGTGCCAGCAGCTTAGCGGGGCCCTCCTCGCCCCAGCATTTT

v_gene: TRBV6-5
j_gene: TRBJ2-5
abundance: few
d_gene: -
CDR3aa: CASSYSTGRAQYF
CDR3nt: TGTGCCAGCAGTTACTCGACGGGACGCGCCCAGTACTTC

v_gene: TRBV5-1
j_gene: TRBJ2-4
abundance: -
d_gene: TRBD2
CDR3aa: CASSPQAGGPPQNIRYF
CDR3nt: TGCGCCAGCAGCCCTCAAGCGGGAGGGCCCCCCCAAAACATTCGGTACTTC

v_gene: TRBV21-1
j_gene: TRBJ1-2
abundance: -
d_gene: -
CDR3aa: CASPDRPKESYTF
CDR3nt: TGTGCCAGCCCGGACAGGCCTAAGGAGAGCTACACCTTC

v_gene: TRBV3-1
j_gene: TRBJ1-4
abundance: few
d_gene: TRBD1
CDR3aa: CASRYSGTGAEKLFF
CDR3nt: TGTGCCAGCAGGTACTCCGGGACAGGGGCCGAAAAACTGTTTTTT

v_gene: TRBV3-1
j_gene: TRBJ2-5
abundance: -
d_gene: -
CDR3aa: CASSQDRVHEQYF
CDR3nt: TGTGCTAGCAGCCAAGATCGGGTGCATGAGCAGTACTTC

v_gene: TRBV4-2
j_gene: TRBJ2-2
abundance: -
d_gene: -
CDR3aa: CASSLQTLAWSGELFF
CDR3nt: TGTGCCAGCAGCCTCCAGACTCTAGCGTGGTCCGGGGAGCTGTTTTTT

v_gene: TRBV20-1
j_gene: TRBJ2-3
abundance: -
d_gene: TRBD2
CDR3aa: CSASPGLAGARAHTDAQYF
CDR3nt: TGCAGTGCTAGTCCCGGACTAGCGGGAGCTAGGGCCCACACAGATGCGCAGTATTTT

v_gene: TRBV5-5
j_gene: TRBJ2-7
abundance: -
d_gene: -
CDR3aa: CASSRRPRSSYNEQYF
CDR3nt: TGTGCCAGCAGCCGACGCCCCCGGAGCTCCTACAATGAGCAGTACTTC

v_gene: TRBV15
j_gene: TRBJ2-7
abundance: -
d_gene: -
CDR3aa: CATSRTAYNEQYF
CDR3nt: TGTGCCACCAGCAGGACGGCATACAATGAGCAGTACTTC

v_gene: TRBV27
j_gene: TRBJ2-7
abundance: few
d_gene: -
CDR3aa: CASSLSRQAYEQYF
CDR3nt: TGTGCCAGCAGTTTAAGCCGACAGGCCTACGAGCAGTACTTC

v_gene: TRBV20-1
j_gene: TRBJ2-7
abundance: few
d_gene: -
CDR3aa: CSARGYQQLGVSDEQYF
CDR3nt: TGCAGTGCTAGAGGTTACCAACAGCTGGGAGTTTCGGACGAGCAGTACTTC

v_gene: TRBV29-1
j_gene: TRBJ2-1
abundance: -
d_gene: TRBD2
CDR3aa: CSVVGLAGNNEQFF
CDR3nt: TGCAGCGTTGTAGGCCTAGCGGGCAACAATGAGCAGTTCTTC

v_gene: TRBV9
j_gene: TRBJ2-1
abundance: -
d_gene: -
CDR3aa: CASSVAHGNEQFF
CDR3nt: TGTGCCAGCAGCGTAGCTCATGGCAATGAGCAGTTCTTC

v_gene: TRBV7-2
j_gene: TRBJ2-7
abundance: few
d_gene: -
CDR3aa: CASSFRRPPNEQYF
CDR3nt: TGTGCCAGCAGCTTCCGACGGCCCCCCAACGAGCAGTACTTC

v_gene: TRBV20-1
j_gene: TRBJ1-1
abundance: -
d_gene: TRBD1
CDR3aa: CSAHRSYRGRLAPSTEAFF
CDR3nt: TGCAGTGCTCACCGGTCCTACAGGGGGCGGTTGGCTCCGAGCACTGAAGCTTTCTTT

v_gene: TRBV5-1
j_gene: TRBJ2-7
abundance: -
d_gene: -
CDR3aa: CASSLAAVGAPRYEQYF
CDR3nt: TGCGCCAGCAGCTTGGCCGCAGTAGGGGCGCCGAGGTACGAGCAGTACTTC

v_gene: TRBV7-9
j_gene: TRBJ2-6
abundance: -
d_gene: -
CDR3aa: CASSLNKASTLNVLTF
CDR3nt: TGTGCCAGCAGCTTAAACAAGGCATCGACCCTGAACGTCCTGACTTTC

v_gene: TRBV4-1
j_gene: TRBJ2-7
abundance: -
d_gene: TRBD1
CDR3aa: CASSFGQDSYEQYF
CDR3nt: TGCGCCAGCAGCTTCGGACAGGACTCCTACGAGCAGTACTTC

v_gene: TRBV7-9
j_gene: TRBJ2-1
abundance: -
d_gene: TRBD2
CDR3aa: CAGGLAGYNEQFF
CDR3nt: TGTGCCGGAGGACTAGCGGGTTACAATGAGCAGTTCTTC

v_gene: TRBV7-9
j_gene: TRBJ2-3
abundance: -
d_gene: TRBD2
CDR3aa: CASSSGTSGRSDTQYF
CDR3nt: TGTGCCAGCAGCTCCGGGACTAGCGGGAGATCTGATACGCAGTATTTT

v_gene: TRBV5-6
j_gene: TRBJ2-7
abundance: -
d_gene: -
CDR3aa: CASSVARGRNEQYF
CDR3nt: TGTGCCAGCAGCGTTGCGAGGGGACGGAATGAGCAGTACTTC

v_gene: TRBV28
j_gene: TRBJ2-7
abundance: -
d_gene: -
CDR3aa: CASRSGSEQYF
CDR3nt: TGTGCCAGCAGATCAGGGTCCGAGCAGTACTTC

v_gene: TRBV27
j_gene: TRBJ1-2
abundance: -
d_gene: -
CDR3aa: CASSSGSGCTF
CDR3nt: TGTGCCAGCAGTTCAGGGTCGGGCTGCACCTTC

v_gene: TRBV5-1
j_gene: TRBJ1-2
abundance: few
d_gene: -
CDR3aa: CASSFQGGDYGYTF
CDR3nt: TGCGCCAGCAGCTTCCAGGGTGGCGACTATGGCTACACCTTC

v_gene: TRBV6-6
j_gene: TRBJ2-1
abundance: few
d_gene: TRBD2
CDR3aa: CASRTSDYNEQFF
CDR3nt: TGTGCCAGCAGGACTAGCGACTACAATGAGCAGTTCTTC

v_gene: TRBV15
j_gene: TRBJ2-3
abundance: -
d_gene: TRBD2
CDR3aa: CATSRERGTSGRTDTQYF
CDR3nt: TGTGCCACCAGCAGAGAGCGGGGGACTAGCGGGAGGACAGATACGCAGTATTTT

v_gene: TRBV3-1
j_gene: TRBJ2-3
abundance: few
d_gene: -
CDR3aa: CASSQDLLPGDTQYF
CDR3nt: TGTGCCAGCAGCCAAGATTTGCTCCCCGGGGATACGCAGTATTTT

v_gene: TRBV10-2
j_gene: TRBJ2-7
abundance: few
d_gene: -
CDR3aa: CASSERQYEQYF
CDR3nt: TGCGCCAGCAGTGAGCGGCAGTACGAGCAGTACTTC

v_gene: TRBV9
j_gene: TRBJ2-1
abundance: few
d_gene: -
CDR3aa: CASSPATRGDEQFF
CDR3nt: TGTGCCAGCAGCCCAGCCACGCGGGGCGATGAGCAGTTCTTC

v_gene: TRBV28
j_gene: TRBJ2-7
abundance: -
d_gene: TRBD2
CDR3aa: CASTNGGSGRDEQYF
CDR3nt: TGTGCCAGCACTAACGGTGGTAGCGGGAGGGACGAGCAGTACTTC